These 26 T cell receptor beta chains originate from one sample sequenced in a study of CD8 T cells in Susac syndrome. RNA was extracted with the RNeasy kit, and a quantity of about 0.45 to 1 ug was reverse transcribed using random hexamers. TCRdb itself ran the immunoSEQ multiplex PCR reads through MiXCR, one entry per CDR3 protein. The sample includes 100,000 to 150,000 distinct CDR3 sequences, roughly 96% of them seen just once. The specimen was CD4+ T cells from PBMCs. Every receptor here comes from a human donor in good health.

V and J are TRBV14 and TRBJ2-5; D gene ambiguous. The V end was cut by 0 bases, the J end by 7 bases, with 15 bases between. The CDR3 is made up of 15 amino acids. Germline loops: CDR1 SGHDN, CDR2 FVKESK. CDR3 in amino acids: CASSQDEGFHGTQYF. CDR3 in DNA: TGTGCCAGCAGCCAAGATGAAGGGTTTCATGGGACCCAGTACTTC.

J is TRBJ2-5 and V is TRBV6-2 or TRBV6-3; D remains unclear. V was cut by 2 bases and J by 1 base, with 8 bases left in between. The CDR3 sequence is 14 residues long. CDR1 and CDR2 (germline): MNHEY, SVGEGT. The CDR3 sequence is CASSYTLPQETQYF. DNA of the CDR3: TGTGCCAGCAGTTACACCCTACCCCAAGAGACCCAGTACTTC.

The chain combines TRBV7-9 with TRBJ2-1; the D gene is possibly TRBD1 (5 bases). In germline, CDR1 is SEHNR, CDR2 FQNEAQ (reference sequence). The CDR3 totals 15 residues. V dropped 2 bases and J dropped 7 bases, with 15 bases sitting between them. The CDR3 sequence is CASSLSAGPRNEQFF. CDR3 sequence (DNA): TGTGCCAGCAGCTTATCGGCAGGGCCGCGGAATGAGCAGTTCTTC.

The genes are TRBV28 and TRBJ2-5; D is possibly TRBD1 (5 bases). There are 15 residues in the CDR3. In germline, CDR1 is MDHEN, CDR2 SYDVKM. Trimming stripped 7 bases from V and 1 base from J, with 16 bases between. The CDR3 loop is CASIPSTGFQETQYF. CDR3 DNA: TGTGCCAGCATTCCAAGTACAGGATTCCAAGAGACCCAGTACTTC.

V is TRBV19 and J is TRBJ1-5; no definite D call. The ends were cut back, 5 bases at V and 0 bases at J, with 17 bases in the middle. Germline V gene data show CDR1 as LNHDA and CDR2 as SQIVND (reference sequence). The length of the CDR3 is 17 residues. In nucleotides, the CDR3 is TGTGCCAGTAGTGCCCGGCCCCGGTGGGGTAGCAATCAGCCCCAGCATTTT. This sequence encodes CASSARPRWGSNQPQHF.

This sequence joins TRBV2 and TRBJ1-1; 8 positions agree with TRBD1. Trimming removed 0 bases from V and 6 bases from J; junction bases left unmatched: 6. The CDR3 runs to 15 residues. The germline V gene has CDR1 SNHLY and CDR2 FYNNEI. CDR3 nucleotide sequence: TGTGCCAGCAGTGAAGCGCAGGGGGCTATGGCTGAAGCTTTCTTT. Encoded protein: CASSEAQGAMAEAFF. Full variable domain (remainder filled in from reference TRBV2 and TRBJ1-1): EPEVTQTPSHQVTQMGQEVILRCVPISNHLYFYWYRQILGQKVEFLVSFYNNEISEKSEIFDDQFSVERPDGSNFTLKIRSTKLEDSAMYFCASSEAQGAMAEAFFGQGTRLTVV.

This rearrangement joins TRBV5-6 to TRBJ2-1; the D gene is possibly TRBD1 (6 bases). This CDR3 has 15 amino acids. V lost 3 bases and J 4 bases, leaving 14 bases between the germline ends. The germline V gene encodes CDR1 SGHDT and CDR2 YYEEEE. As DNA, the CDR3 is TGTGCCAGCAGCTATACCGGGACATCTTACAATGAGCAGTTCTTC. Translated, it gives CASSYTGTSYNEQFF. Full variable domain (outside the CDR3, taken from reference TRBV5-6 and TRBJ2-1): DAGVTQSPTHLIKTRGQQVTLRCSPKSGHDTVSWYQQALGQGPQFIFQYYEEEERQRGNFPDRFSGHQFPNYSSELNVNALLLGDSALYLCASSYTGTSYNEQFFGPGTRLTVL.

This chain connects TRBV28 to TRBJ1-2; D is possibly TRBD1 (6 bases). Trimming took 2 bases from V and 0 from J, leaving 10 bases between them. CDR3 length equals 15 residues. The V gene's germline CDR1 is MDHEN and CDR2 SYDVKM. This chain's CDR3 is CASSLHGQTNYGYTF. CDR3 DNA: TGTGCCAGCAGTTTACATGGACAGACTAACTATGGCTACACCTTC.

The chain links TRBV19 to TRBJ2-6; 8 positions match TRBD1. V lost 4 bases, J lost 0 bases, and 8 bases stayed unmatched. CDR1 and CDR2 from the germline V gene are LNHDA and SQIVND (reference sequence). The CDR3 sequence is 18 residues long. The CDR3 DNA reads TGTGCCAGTAGTACCACCGGGACAGGCATCTCTGGGGCCAACGTCCTGACTTTC. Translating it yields CASSTTGTGISGANVLTF.

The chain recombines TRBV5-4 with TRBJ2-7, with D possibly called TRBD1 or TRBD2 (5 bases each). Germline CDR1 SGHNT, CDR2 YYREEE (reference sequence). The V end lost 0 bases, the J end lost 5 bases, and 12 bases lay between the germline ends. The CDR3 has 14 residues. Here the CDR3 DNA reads TGTGCCAGCAGCTTGGCTATAGGGACCAACGAGCAGTACTTC. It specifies CASSLAIGTNEQYF.

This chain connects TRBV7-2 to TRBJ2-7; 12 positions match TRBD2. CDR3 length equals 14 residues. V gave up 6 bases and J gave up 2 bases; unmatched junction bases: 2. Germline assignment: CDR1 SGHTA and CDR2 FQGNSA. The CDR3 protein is CASSRTSGAYEQYF. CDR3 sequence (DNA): TGTGCCAGCAGTCGGACTAGCGGGGCCTACGAGCAGTACTTC.

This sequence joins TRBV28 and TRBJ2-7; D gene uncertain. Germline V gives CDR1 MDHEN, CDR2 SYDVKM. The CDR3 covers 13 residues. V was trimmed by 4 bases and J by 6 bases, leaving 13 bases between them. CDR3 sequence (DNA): TGTGCCAGCAGTTCCCTACGGACGGCCGAGCAGTACTTC. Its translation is CASSSLRTAEQYF.

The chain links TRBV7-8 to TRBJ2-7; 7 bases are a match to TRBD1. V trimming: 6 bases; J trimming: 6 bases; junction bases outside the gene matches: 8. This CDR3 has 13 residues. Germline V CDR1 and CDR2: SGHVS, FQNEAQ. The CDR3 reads CASSIGQVREQYF. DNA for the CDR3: TGTGCCAGCAGTATAGGACAGGTACGCGAGCAGTACTTC.

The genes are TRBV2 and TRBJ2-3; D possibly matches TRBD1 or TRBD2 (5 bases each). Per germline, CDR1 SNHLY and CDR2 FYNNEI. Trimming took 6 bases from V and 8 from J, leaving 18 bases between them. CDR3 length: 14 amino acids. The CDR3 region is CASRAQEAIVTQYF. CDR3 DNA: TGTGCCAGCAGAGCACAGGAGGCAATAGTTACGCAGTATTTT.

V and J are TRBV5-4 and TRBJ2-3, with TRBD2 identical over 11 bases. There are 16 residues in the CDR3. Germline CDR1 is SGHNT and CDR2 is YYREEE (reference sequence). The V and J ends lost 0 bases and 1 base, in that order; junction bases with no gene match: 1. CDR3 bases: TGTGCCAGCAGCTTGGGACTAGCGGGACGCACAGATACGCAGTATTTT. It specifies CASSLGLAGRTDTQYF. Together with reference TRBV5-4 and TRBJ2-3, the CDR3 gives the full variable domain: ETGVTQSPTHLIKTRGQQVTLRCSSQSGHNTVSWYQQALGQGPQFIFQYYREEENGRGNFPPRFSGLQFPNYSSELNVNALELDDSALYLCASSLGLAGRTDTQYFGPGTRLTVL.

The CDR3 DNA reads TGTGCCAGCTCACCTGGGCAGAATCAGCCCCAGCATTTT. Protein sequence: CASSPGQNQPQHF. This rearrangement joins TRBV18 to TRBJ1-5; no clear D. In germline, CDR1 is KGHSH, CDR2 LQKENI. The CDR3 runs 13 residues. V lost 3 bases, J lost 4 bases, and 7 bases lay in between. Drawing the rest from reference TRBV18 and TRBJ1-5, the complete variable domain is NAGVMQNPRHLVRRRGQEARLRCSPMKGHSHVYWYRQLPEEGLKFMVYLQKENIIDESGMPKERFSAEFPKEGPSILRIQQVVRGDSAAYFCASSPGQNQPQHFGDGTRLSIL.

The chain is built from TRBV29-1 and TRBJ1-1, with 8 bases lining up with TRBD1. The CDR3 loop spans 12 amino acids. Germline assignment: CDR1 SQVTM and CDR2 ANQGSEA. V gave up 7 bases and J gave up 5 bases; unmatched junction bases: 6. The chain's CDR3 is CSGTTGATEAFF. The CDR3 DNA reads TGCAGCGGGACGACAGGGGCGACTGAAGCTTTCTTT.

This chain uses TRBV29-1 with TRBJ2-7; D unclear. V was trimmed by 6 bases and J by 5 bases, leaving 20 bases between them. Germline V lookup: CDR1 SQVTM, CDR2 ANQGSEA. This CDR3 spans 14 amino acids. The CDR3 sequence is CSVLFDPRVHEQYF. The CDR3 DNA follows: TGCAGCGTCCTCTTTGATCCCAGAGTACACGAGCAGTACTTC.

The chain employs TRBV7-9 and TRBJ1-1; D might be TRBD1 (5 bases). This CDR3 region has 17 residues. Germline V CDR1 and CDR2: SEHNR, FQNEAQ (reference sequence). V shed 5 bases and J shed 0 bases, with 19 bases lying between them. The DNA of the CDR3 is TGTGCCAGCAGCCCTATGCCCGGGAGGGGAATGAACACTGAAGCTTTCTTT. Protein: CASSPMPGRGMNTEAFF. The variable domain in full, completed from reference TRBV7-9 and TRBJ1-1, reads DTGVSQNPRHKITKRGQNVTFRCDPISEHNRLYWYRQTLGQGPEFLTYFQNEAQLEKSRLLSDRFSAERPKGSFSTLEIQRTEQGDSAMYLCASSPMPGRGMNTEAFFGQGTRLTVV.

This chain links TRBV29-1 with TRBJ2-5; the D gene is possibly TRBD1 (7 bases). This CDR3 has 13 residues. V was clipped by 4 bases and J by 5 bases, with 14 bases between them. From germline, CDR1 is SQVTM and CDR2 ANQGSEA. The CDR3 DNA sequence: TGCAGCGTTGCGACCAGGGGGGCGGAGACCCAGTACTTC. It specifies CSVATRGAETQYF.

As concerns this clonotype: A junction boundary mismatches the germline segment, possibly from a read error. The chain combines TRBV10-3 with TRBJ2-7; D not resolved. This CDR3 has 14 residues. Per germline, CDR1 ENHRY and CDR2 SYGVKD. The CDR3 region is CAISEVSSSNEQYF. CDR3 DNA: TGTGCCATCAGTGAGGTTTCTTCCTCCAACGAGCAGTACTTC.

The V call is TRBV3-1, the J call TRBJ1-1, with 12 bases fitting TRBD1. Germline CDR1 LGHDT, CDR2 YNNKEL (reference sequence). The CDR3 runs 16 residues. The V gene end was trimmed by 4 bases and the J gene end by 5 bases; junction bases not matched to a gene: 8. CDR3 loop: CASSLRDRGQDTEAFF. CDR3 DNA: TGTGCCAGCAGCCTCCGGGACAGGGGGCAAGATACTGAAGCTTTCTTT.

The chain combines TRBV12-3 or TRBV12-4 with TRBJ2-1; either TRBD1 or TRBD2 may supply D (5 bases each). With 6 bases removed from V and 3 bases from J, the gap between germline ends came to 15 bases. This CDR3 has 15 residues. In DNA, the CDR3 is TGTGCCAGCAGCTCGTCCGGGGCGCGCTACAATGAGCAGTTCTTC. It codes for CASSSSGARYNEQFF.

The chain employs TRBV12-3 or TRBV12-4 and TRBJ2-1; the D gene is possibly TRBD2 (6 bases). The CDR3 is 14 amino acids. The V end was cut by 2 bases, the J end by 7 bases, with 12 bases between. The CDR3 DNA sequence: TGTGCCAGCAGTTTATCAGGGACTTCGAATGAGCAGTTCTTC. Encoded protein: CASSLSGTSNEQFF.

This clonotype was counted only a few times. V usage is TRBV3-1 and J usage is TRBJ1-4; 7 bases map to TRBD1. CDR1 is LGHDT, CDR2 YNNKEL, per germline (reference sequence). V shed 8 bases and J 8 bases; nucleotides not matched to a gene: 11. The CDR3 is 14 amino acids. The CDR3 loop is CASAIRGNLEKLFF. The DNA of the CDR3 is TGTGCCAGCGCCATCAGGGGGAATTTAGAAAAACTGTTTTTT.

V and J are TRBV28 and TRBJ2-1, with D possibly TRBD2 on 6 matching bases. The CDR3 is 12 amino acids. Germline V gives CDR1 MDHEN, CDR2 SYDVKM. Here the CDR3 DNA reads TGTGCTTCTGGGGGGTCCTACAATGAGCAGTTCTTC. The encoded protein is CASGGSYNEQFF.